This section outlines one T cell receptor beta chain sequence together with its context. Its matching antigen is unknown. CDR3 length equals 15 residues. CDR1 is SGHTS, CDR2 YDEGEE, per germline. With 4 bases clipped from V and 4 bases from J, the junction kept 9 bases outside the gene matches. These data originate in a study of cytomegalovirus exposure and HLA in healthy donors. Study in general: There were fewer than 130 million unique TCR beta sequences, drawn from 150 million to 200 million T cells, in an earlier analysis. Study conclusions and caveats: Likely technical artifact: a cluster of highly shared sequence variants.

PCR used 60 Vbeta primers and 13 Jbeta primers. TCRdb's copy holds only in-frame clones and misses some; the assay was immunoSEQ multiplex PCR. The repertoire consists of around 140,000 clones, with approximately 77% occurring once and the leading ten covering 1.1% to 1.5%. This chain links TRBV5-8 with TRBJ1-1; 8 bases fit TRBD1. Sample: PBMCs. The sequence derives from a woman between 35 and 50 years old in good health and CMV-seronegative. The CDR3, as DNA: TGTGCCAGCAGCCGGGGGGCCACAGGGGGCACTGAAGCTTTCTTT. Encoded protein: CASSRGATGGTEAFF.